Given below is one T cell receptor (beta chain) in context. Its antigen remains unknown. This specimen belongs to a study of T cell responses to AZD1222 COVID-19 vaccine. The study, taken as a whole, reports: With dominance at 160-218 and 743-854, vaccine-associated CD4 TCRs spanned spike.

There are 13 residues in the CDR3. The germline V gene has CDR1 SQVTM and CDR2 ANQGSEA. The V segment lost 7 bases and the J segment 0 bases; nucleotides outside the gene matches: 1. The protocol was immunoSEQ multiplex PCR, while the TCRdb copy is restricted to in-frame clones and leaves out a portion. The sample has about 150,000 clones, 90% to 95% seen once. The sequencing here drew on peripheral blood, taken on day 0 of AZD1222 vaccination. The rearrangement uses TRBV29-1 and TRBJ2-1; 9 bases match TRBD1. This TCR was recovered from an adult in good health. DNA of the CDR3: TGCAGCGCGGGACAGGGCTCCTACAATGAGCAGTTCTTC. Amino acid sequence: CSAGQGSYNEQFF.